The sequence of this TCR beta chain was determined in a study of blood T cell repertoires in COVID-19. Study-level information: COVID-19 samples from acute and convalescent phases originated in the United States, Italy and Spain. Sources were T cells, B-cell-depleted T cells, or PBMCs; the material itself was cDNA or gDNA.

V gave up 0 bases and J gave up 6 bases; unmatched junction bases: 1. In germline, CDR1 is LGHNA, CDR2 YNFKEQ. The CDR3 has 15 amino acids. In the authors' workflow: It was from reference gene primer amplification that nucleated cell counts were estimated. Only in-frame clones appear in the TCRdb table, and some are missing; sequencing was by immunoSEQ multiplex PCR. V, J and clone size are taken as reported in that table, and D and trimming were inferred from the DNA itself. The table records some 150,000 clones, 70% to 85% of them present only once. Sequencing was carried out using peripheral blood. The chain recombines TRBV4-2 with TRBJ2-2, with 10 bases identical to TRBD2. This TCR was sampled from a woman aged 55-70 years with acute or convalescent COVID-19. The CDR3 sequence is CASSQEAGGPGELFF. CDR3 nucleotides: TGTGCCAGCAGCCAAGAAGCGGGGGGGCCCGGGGAGCTGTTTTTT.